The sequence of this TCR beta chain was determined in a study of radiation and T cells in renal cell carcinoma. The overall study: Nephrectomy followed 15 Gy stereotactic body radiation by 4 weeks. Study-wide points: In blood, top tumor clones expanded by 2 weeks, shrinking by 4. Pretreatment tumor biopsies were lacking, so baseline clonotypes are unknown.

The CDR3 loop spans 15 amino acids. Per the germline V gene, CDR1 is SEHNR and CDR2 is FQNEAQ (reference sequence). V was clipped by 5 bases and J by 0 bases, with 14 bases between them. The data were produced by immunoSEQ multiplex PCR, yet TCRdb's version contains in-frame clones alone and is incomplete. The sample lists some 130,000 clones, roughly four fifths occurring once. Time point reported: blood 2 weeks post-SBRT. Treatment here: 15 Gy SBRT to primary tumor, nephrectomy 4 weeks later. Points on this clone: Its target is not known.

The chain employs TRBV7-9 and TRBJ2-7, with D uncertain. Sequences were derived from blood, sampled from a patient whose treatment included radiotherapy and nephrectomy. The sequence was obtained from a woman in her sixties with renal cell carcinoma. CDR3 DNA sequence: TGTGCCAGCAGCATAGGTTACGGATCCTCCTACGAGCAGTACTTC. It yields the protein CASSIGYGSSYEQYF.